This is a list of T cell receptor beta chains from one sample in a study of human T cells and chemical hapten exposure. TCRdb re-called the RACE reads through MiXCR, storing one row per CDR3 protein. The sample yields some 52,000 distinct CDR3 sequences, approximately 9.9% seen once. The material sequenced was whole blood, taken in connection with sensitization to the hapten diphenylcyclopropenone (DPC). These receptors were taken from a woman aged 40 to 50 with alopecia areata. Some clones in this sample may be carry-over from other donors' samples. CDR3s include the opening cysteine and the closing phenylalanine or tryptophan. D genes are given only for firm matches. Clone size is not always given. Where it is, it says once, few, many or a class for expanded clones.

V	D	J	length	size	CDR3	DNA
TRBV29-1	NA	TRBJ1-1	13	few	CSVGLQGNTEAFF	TGCAGCGTTGGGCTACAGGGGAACACTGAAGCTTTCTTT
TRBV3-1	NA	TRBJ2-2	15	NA	CASSQDRRAGGELFF	TGTGCCAGCAGCCAAGATCGGAGGGCAGGAGGGGAGCTGTTTTTT
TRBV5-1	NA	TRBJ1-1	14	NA	CASRRSGRHTEAFF	TGCGCCAGCAGGAGGTCTGGGAGGCACACTGAAGCTTTCTTT
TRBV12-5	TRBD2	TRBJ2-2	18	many	CASGYPRLAGGPPGELFF	TGTGCTAGTGGTTACCCCCGACTAGCGGGGGGCCCACCCGGGGAGCTGTTTTTT
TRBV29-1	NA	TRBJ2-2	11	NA	CSVITTGELFF	TGCAGCGTTATTACGACCGGGGAGCTGTTTTTT
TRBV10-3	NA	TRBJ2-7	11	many	CAISDLYEQYF	TGTGCCATCAGTGACCTATACGAGCAGTACTTC
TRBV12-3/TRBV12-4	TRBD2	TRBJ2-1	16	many	CASSIGLAGPLGEQFF	TGTGCCAGCAGTATCGGACTAGCGGGGCCCTTAGGTGAGCAGTTCTTC
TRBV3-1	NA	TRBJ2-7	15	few	CASSGRQGSTYEQYF	TGTGCCAGCAGCGGACGCCAGGGTAGTACCTACGAGCAGTACTTC
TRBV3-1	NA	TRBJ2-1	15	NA	CASSQRGVHYNEQFF	TGTGCCAGCAGCCAAAGGGGGGTGCACTACAATGAGCAGTTCTTC
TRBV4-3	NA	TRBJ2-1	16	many	CASSQEGRGLHNEQFF	TGCGCCAGCAGCCAAGAAGGTCGGGGGCTCCACAATGAGCAGTTCTTC
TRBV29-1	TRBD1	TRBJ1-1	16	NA	CSVAPGQGVVNTEAFF	TGCAGCGTAGCACCGGGACAGGGGGTGGTGAACACTGAAGCTTTCTTT
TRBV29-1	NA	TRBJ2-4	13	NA	CSVEQGAKNIQYF	TGCAGCGTTGAACAGGGGGCCAAAAACATTCAGTACTTC
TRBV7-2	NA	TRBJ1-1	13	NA	CASSRRPEGEAFF	TGTGCCAGCAGCCGCCGGCCCGAAGGAGAAGCTTTCTTT
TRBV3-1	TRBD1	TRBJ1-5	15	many	CASSLGPRGDQPQHF	TGTGCCAGCAGCCTCGGCCCCAGGGGGGATCAGCCCCAGCATTTT
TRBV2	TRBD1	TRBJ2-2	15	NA	CASSVGQSNTGELFF	TGTGCCAGCAGTGTGGGACAGTCGAACACCGGGGAGCTGTTTTTT
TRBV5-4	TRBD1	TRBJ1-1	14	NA	CASSPGQMNTEAFF	TGTGCCAGCAGCCCGGGACAGATGAACACTGAAGCTTTCTTT